These 2 T cell receptor beta chains originate from one sample sequenced in a study of CD8+ T cells in alopecia areata. Treatment reported: oral pan-JAK inhibitor, 5-10 mg twice daily. cDNA reverse transcribed from extracted RNA served as the sequencing template. The protocol was immunoSEQ multiplex PCR, while the TCRdb copy is restricted to in-frame clones and leaves out a portion. Among 100,000 to 150,000 clones listed, around 60% were seen once. Sample: CD4+ T cells sorted from blood, taken at week 4, from a patient treated with tofacitinib. These receptors originate from a human donor with alopecia areata.

This chain connects TRBV5-5 to TRBJ1-1; 11 positions agree with TRBD1. Germline CDR1 SGHKS, CDR2 YYEKEE (reference sequence). The CDR3 consists of 18 residues. V was pared by 0 bases and J by 7 bases, with 14 bases of the junction left unmatched. In DNA, the CDR3 is TGTGCCAGCAGCTTGGGTGCGGCGCGCGGACAGGGGGCTGGTGAAGCTTTCTTT. Residues: CASSLGAARGQGAGEAFF. Complete variable domain (other parts from reference TRBV5-5 and TRBJ1-1): DAGVTQSPTHLIKTRGQQVTLRCSPISGHKSVSWYQQVLGQGPQFIFQYYEKEERGRGNFPDRFSARQFPNYSSELNVNALLLGDSALYLCASSLGAARGQGAGEAFFGQGTRLTVV.

V and J are TRBV15 and TRBJ1-4; 10 nucleotides align to TRBD1. The length of the CDR3 is 15 residues. The V and J ends lost 4 bases and 15 bases, in that order; junction bases with no gene match: 14. CDR1 LNHNV and CDR2 YYDKDF come from the germline V gene (reference sequence). The CDR3 DNA follows: TGTGCCACCAGCACTAACCCCGGGACAGGGGTAGAGATGTTTTTT. Protein sequence: CATSTNPGTGVEMFF. The full variable domain, rest sourced from reference TRBV15 and TRBJ1-4, is DAMVIQNPRYQVTQFGKPVTLSCSQTLNHNVMYWYQQKSSQAPKLLFHYYDKDFNNEADTPDNFQSRRPNTSFCFLDIRSPGLGDTAMYLCATSTNPGTGVEMFFGSGTQLSVL.